These 17 T cell receptor beta chains were all obtained from the same sample, sequenced in a study of metastatic and nonmetastatic thyroid tumors. TCRdb reassembled clones from the PCR reads with MiXCR. The data hold fewer than 30,000 clones, with around 20% observed a single time. Ahead of thyroid surgery, no patient had received treatment of any kind. Sequenced sample: blood. The receptors stem from a male donor with papillary thyroid cancer or a benign thyroid nodule (not recorded which). Some clones in this sample may be carry-over from other donors' samples.

This clone appeared a single time. The chain combines TRBV18 with TRBJ1-1; 9 positions agree with TRBD1. V lost 11 bases and J lost 7; bases outside the gene matches: 17. The CDR3 covers 15 residues. Germline V gene lookup returns CDR1 KGHSH and CDR2 LQKENI. The CDR3 DNA follows: TGTGCCTGCCAAACCCTACAGGGGGCGCAAAGTGAAGCTTTCTTT. This codes for CACQTLQGAQSEAFF.

This chain connects TRBV3-1 to TRBJ2-7, with 7 bases aligning to TRBD2. The germline CDR1 and CDR2 sequences are LGHDT and YNNKEL (reference sequence). V lost 4 bases, J lost 0 bases, and 9 bases stayed unmatched. The CDR3 extends over 16 amino acids. CDR3: CASSLRGVGSSYEQYF. CDR3 sequence (DNA): TGTGCCAGCAGCCTTCGGGGGGTGGGGAGCTCCTACGAGCAGTACTTC.

In this sample, this clone turned up many times. The CDR3 nucleotides are TGCAGCGTGAGCCCCCTAGGTAGCGAAGCTTTCTTT. This sequence encodes CSVSPLGSEAFF. The chain employs TRBV29-1 and TRBJ1-1; D is ambiguous. In germline, CDR1 is SQVTM, CDR2 ANQGSEA. V dropped 6 bases and J dropped 8 bases, with 16 bases sitting between them. The CDR3 spans 12 residues.

The chain recombines TRBV28 with TRBJ2-7; unclear D gene. V lost 6 bases and J lost 0, with 12 bases in between. Per germline, CDR1 MDHEN and CDR2 SYDVKM. The CDR3 is 14 amino acids. CDR3: CASRIGSISYEQYF. The CDR3 DNA is TGTGCCAGCAGGATCGGGTCGATCTCCTACGAGCAGTACTTC.

The chain combines TRBV6-1 with TRBJ1-1; the D is unclear. V lost 0 bases and J 5 bases, leaving 10 bases between the germline ends. The germline V gene has CDR1 MNHNS and CDR2 SASEGT. The CDR3 length is 14 residues. As DNA, the CDR3 is TGTGCCAGCAGTGAAGCCGGGAGGATGACTGAAGCTTTCTTT. Its translation: CASSEAGRMTEAFF.

Comments on this clone: In this CDR3 the conserved last residue, phenylalanine or tryptophan, is missing, so a read error is likely. The V call is TRBV30, the J call TRBJ1-2; D not resolved. Germline V gene sequence: CDR1 GTSNPN, CDR2 SVGIG (reference sequence). The CDR3 has 12 residues. CDR3 amino acids: CARSVNFYGYTL. CDR3 DNA: TGTGCCAGGAGTGTAAACTTCTATGGCTACACCCTC.

The chain couples TRBV30 to TRBJ1-1; 8 bases map to TRBD1. Germline V gene lookup returns CDR1 GTSNPN and CDR2 SVGIG (reference sequence). V trimming: 2 bases; J trimming: 7 bases; junction bases outside the gene matches: 6. The CDR3 extends over 13 amino acids. In nucleotides, the CDR3 is TGTGCCTGGAGTTTCGACAGGGGAAGTGAAGCTTTCTTT. Translated, it gives CAWSFDRGSEAFF.

This clone was counted many times. The chain is built from TRBV11-3 and TRBJ1-2; D gene ambiguous. The germline V gene has CDR1 SGHNT and CDR2 YENEEA. This CDR3 region has 15 residues. Trimming removed 2 bases from V and 0 bases from J, with 10 bases in between. CDR3 sequence (DNA): TGTGCCAGCAGCTTATCCCGGGCCTCTAACTATGGCTACACCTTC. Protein: CASSLSRASNYGYTF.

This clone showed up many times. The J gene is TRBJ2-7, the V gene TRBV6-6; D perhaps matches TRBD1 (6 bases). V lost 2 bases to trimming and J lost 2 bases, with 10 bases between them. The CDR3 length is 14 residues. Germline CDR1 MNHNY, CDR2 SVGAGI (reference sequence). CDR3 nucleotide sequence: TGTGCCAGCAGTTACAAGGACAGCACCTACGAGCAGTACTTC. The encoded protein is CASSYKDSTYEQYF.

In its sample, this clone was seen a few times. The gene calls are TRBV6-5 and TRBJ2-2; a weak D match, TRBD2 (5 bases). CDR3 length equals 18 residues. Trimming shortened V by 6 bases and J by 9 bases, and 29 bases separated the two germline ends. The germline gives CDR1 MNHEY, CDR2 SVGAGI. In nucleotides, the CDR3 is TGTGCCAGCAGAACCACTGTCAAAAGGTTGGGAGATGCCAGGGAGCTGTTTTTT. Protein product: CASRTTVKRLGDARELFF.

This clone was counted many times. This may be a read error, as it is one base from a much larger clone. Additional DNA sequences in this sample encode the identical CDR3. V gene TRBV12-5 combines with J gene TRBJ1-6; 10 bases map to TRBD1. CDR1 and CDR2 from the germline V gene are LGHNT and FRNRAP. This CDR3 is built from 16 residues. The chain's CDR3 is CASALKRDRGLSPLHF. Here the CDR3 DNA reads TGTGCTAGTGCCCTTAAACGGGACAGGGGTCTTTCACCCCTCCACTTC.

By share, this clone ranks as medium-sized. V is TRBV5-1 and J is TRBJ1-1, with no clear D. Germline V CDR1 and CDR2: SGHRS, YFSETQ. This CDR3 comprises 14 residues. Trimming cost V 4 bases and J 2 bases, with 12 bases left between them. This CDR3 is CASSLMTINTEAFF. As DNA, the CDR3 is TGCGCCAGCAGCCTCATGACAATCAACACTGAAGCTTTCTTT.

The chain joins TRBV5-1 to TRBJ1-3, with a possible D match to TRBD1 (5 bases). The germline V gene encodes CDR1 SGHRS and CDR2 YFSETQ. Trimming took 5 bases from V and 1 from J, leaving 7 bases between them. The CDR3 is 13 amino acids. CDR3 region: CASRQESGNTIYF. CDR3 in DNA: TGCGCCAGCAGACAGGAGTCTGGAAACACCATATATTTT.

The table lists this clone with many counts. The chain carries TRBV5-1 and TRBJ2-3; weak D call: TRBD1 (5 bases). The CDR3 contains 16 residues. Germline CDR1 and CDR2: SGHRS and YFSETQ. The germline V and J ends were trimmed by 4 bases and 6 bases, with 21 bases remaining between them. The CDR3: CASSRMGGAQGDTQYF. The DNA for the CDR3 is TGCGCCAGCAGCCGAATGGGTGGGGCCCAAGGGGATACGCAGTATTTT.

This clone was detected a few times. The genes are TRBV30 and TRBJ2-7; D unclear. This CDR3 has 14 residues. V shed 1 base and J shed 0 bases, with 10 bases lying between them. Germline V gene data show CDR1 as GTSNPN and CDR2 as SVGIG (reference sequence). The DNA for the CDR3 is TGTGCCTGGAGTGCGGGTGTGAGCTCCTACGAGCAGTACTTC. It specifies CAWSAGVSSYEQYF. Full variable domain (missing parts from reference TRBV30 and TRBJ2-7): SQTIHQWPATLVQPVGSPLSLECTVEGTSNPNLYWYRQAAGRGLQLLFYSVGIGQISSEVPQNLSASRPQDRQFILSSKKLLLSDSGFYLCAWSAGVSSYEQYFGPGTRLTVT.

As regards this clone: The junction shows a germline mismatch at one end, possibly a read error. This chain links TRBV13 with TRBJ1-5; D is uncertain. Germline CDR1 reads PRHDT; CDR2 reads FYEKMQ (reference sequence). CDR3 length equals 12 residues. The CDR3 loop reads CASSYINQPQHF. The DNA for the CDR3 is TGTGCGAGCAGTTATATCAATCAGCCCCAGCATTTT.

The chain couples TRBV19 to TRBJ1-2, with D maybe TRBD1 (5 bases). Germline lookup yields CDR1 LNHDA and CDR2 SQIVND (reference sequence). This CDR3 has 12 amino acids. Trimming took 1 base from V and 10 from J, leaving 10 bases between them. CDR3 protein: CASSIGGALYTF. CDR3 nucleotides: TGTGCCAGTAGTATAGGAGGGGCCCTCTACACCTTC.